A single sample gave rise to the 24 T cell receptor beta chains below, sequenced in a study of cytomegalovirus exposure and HLA in healthy donors. Profiled with immunoSEQ multiplex PCR; TCRdb holds only in-frame clones, not every one. The top ten hold approximately 3.5% of the sample, which has roughly 75,000 clones, 94% seen once. Material for sequencing was PBMCs. The receptor source for this set is a woman aged 18-29 years in good health and CMV-seropositive.

As for this clone: Other DNA sequences in the sample encode the same CDR3. CDR3 amino acids: CASSLVGVAGYTDTQYF. The CDR3 coding sequence is TGTGCCAGCAGCTTAGTTGGGGTAGCGGGGTATACAGATACGCAGTATTTT. This sequence joins TRBV11-2 and TRBJ2-3, with 8 nucleotides matching TRBD2. The CDR3 length is 17 residues. CDR1 SGHAT and CDR2 FQNNGV come from the germline V gene. With V trimmed by 1 base and J by 3 bases, 9 bases remained unmatched.

This chain connects TRBV13 to TRBJ2-3; maybe TRBD2 (5 bases). The germline V gene encodes CDR1 PRHDT and CDR2 FYEKMQ (reference sequence). Deletions cut 8 bases from V and 2 bases from J, with 14 bases between. The CDR3 covers 14 residues. This CDR3 is CASLWRADTDTQYF. The DNA for the CDR3 is TGTGCCAGCCTTTGGCGGGCGGACACAGATACGCAGTATTTT.

The gene calls are TRBV7-2 and TRBJ1-2, with D unclear. V lost 5 bases and J lost 9, with 19 bases in between. This CDR3 is built from 14 residues. Looked up from germline, CDR1 is SGHTA and CDR2 is FQGNSA. CDR3 sequence reads: CASSPPPPPVSYTF. The CDR3 DNA follows: TGTGCCAGCAGCCCCCCACCTCCCCCGGTTAGCTACACCTTC.

This clone appeared once. V usage is TRBV21-1 and J usage is TRBJ1-2; the table assigns TRBD1, which was not confirmed against the DNA. TRBV21-1 is shown as a pseudogene. The CDR3 extends over 16 amino acids. The CDR3 region is CASSKSIGRGESGYTF. The CDR3 region has the DNA TGTGCCAGCAGCAAAAGTATCGGCAGGGGCGAGTCGGGCTACACCTTC.

The V gene is TRBV9, the J gene TRBJ1-2; D call uncertain. The V gene's germline CDR1 is SGDLS and CDR2 YYNGEE. V was pared by 3 bases and J by 4 bases, with 13 bases between. The CDR3 extends over 14 amino acids. The CDR3 region has the DNA TGTGCCAGCAGCGCCCAACTTGCGGCCTATGGCTACACCTTC. It codes for CASSAQLAAYGYTF.

The chain uses TRBV29-1 and TRBJ2-5, with D uncertain. In germline, CDR1 is SQVTM, CDR2 ANQGSEA. The CDR3 spans 13 residues. Trimming took off 4 bases at V and 5 bases at J, with 14 bases between the two ends. The CDR3: CSVGGQPPETQYF. In nucleotides, the CDR3 is TGCAGCGTTGGCGGCCAGCCGCCCGAGACCCAGTACTTC.

The chain couples TRBV11-3 to TRBJ2-7; 7 nucleotides line up with TRBD1. The ends lost 1 base at V and 1 base at J; junction bases unmatched: 1. Germline CDR1 and CDR2: SGHNT and YENEEA. CDR3 length: 14 residues. Here the CDR3 reads CASSLAGQSYEQYF. The DNA for the CDR3 is TGTGCCAGCAGCTTAGCGGGACAGTCCTACGAGCAGTACTTC.

V usage is TRBV4-2 and J usage is TRBJ2-7; D ambiguous. V was clipped by 0 bases and J by 1 base, with 4 bases between them. Germline lookup yields CDR1 LGHNA and CDR2 YNFKEQ. The CDR3 covers 13 residues. DNA of the CDR3: TGTGCCAGCAGCCAAGACGGTTCCTACGAGCAGTACTTC. It codes for CASSQDGSYEQYF.

V is TRBV19 and J is TRBJ1-6, with 7 bases lining up with TRBD1. Trimming took 4 bases from V and 8 from J; bases not matched to a gene: 17. The length of the CDR3 is 18 residues. Germline CDR1 is LNHDA and CDR2 is SQIVND (reference sequence). In DNA form, the CDR3 reads TGTGCCAGTAGTACCGACAGGGTTGATTACTCGGCTCATTCACCCCTCCACTTT. It codes for CASSTDRVDYSAHSPLHF. The full variable domain, its missing parts supplied by reference TRBV19 and TRBJ1-6, is DGGITQSPKYLFRKEGQNVTLSCEQNLNHDAMYWYRQDPGQGLRLIYYSQIVNDFQKGDIAEGYSVSREKKESFPLTVTSAQKNPTAFYLCASSTDRVDYSAHSPLHFGNGTRLTVT.

The chain links TRBV7-9 to TRBJ2-5; 12 bases line up with TRBD2. The CDR3 runs 15 residues. Germline lookup yields CDR1 SEHNR and CDR2 FQNEAQ (reference sequence). With 5 bases clipped from V and 4 bases from J, the junction kept 5 bases outside the gene matches. Here the CDR3 DNA reads TGTGCCAGCAGCCCGAAGACTAGCGGGGGAGAGACCCAGTACTTC. This gives the protein CASSPKTSGGETQYF.

This sequence joins TRBV7-8 and TRBJ2-2; unclear D gene. This CDR3 has 14 amino acids. The germline V gene encodes CDR1 SGHVS and CDR2 FQNEAQ. V lost 5 bases and J lost 8, with 15 bases in between. The CDR3 reads CASSDVKMRGELFF. The CDR3 region has the DNA TGTGCCAGCAGCGATGTCAAAATGAGAGGGGAGCTGTTTTTT.

V usage is TRBV9 and J usage is TRBJ1-2, with TRBD1 as a possible D gene (5 bases). From germline, CDR1 is SGDLS and CDR2 YYNGEE. This CDR3 has 16 amino acids. V shed 4 bases and J shed 4 bases, with 20 bases lying between them. The DNA for the CDR3 is TGTGCCAGCAGCATCGAGGGACTAGAGGGTGGCTATGGCTACACCTTC. This sequence encodes CASSIEGLEGGYGYTF.

The chain employs TRBV7-8 and TRBJ2-5; D is perhaps TRBD2 (6 bases). The CDR3 loop spans 15 amino acids. V lost 3 bases and J lost 0, with 11 bases in between. Germline V CDR1 and CDR2: SGHVS, FQNEAQ. This CDR3 is CASSLKRTNQETQYF. The CDR3 DNA reads TGTGCCAGCAGCTTGAAGAGGACTAACCAAGAGACCCAGTACTTC.

This clone has a single count. V usage is TRBV6-1 and J usage is TRBJ1-4; the match to TRBD1 covers 11 bases. CDR1 is MNHNS and CDR2 is SASEGT in the germline V gene. This CDR3 is 15 amino acids long. Unmatched junction bases numbered 5, after V lost 4 bases and J lost 7 bases. CDR3 DNA: TGTGCCAGCAGTGCCGGGACAGGGGGGCGTGAAAAACTGTTTTTT. Translated, it gives CASSAGTGGREKLFF.

V and J are TRBV7-3 and TRBJ1-3, with no clear D. V dropped 2 bases and J dropped 7 bases, with 6 bases sitting between them. Germline assignment: CDR1 SGHTA and CDR2 FQGTGA. The CDR3 loop spans 12 amino acids. CDR3 protein: CASSLCRNTIYF. The CDR3 nucleotides are TGTGCCAGCAGCTTATGCAGGAACACCATATATTTT.

The genes are TRBV6-5 and TRBJ2-5; D call uncertain. Germline CDR1 is MNHEY and CDR2 is SVGAGI. V was clipped by 7 bases and J by 4 bases, with 16 bases between them. The CDR3 runs 14 residues. The CDR3 nucleotides are TGTGCCAGCACTCAAACGAGGCTCCCAGAGACCCAGTACTTC. Translation: CASTQTRLPETQYF.

V and J are TRBV7-8 and TRBJ2-1; 10 nucleotides line up with TRBD2. The V gene end was trimmed by 5 bases and the J gene end by 6 bases; junction bases not matched to a gene: 7. From germline, CDR1 is SGHVS and CDR2 FQNEAQ. There are 15 residues in the CDR3. CDR3 sequence (DNA): TGTGCCAGCAGCGTGCGGGAGCGGGAGGGCAATGAGCAGTTCTTC. Translating gives CASSVREREGNEQFF. Filled out from reference TRBV7-8 and TRBJ2-1, the complete variable domain reads GAGVSQSPRYKVAKRGQDVALRCDPISGHVSLFWYQQALGQGPEFLTYFQNEAQLDKSGLPSDRFFAERPEGSVSTLKIQRTQQEDSAVYLCASSVREREGNEQFFGPGTRLTVL.

The chain is built from TRBV2 and TRBJ1-5, with 7 bases identical to TRBD1. V lost 4 bases and J lost 0; bases outside the gene matches: 3. CDR1 and CDR2 (germline): SNHLY, FYNNEI. The CDR3 is 15 residues long. CDR3 protein: CASSGGQYSNQPQHF. CDR3 DNA: TGTGCCAGCAGTGGGGGACAGTATAGCAATCAGCCCCAGCATTTT.

The V call is TRBV5-6, the J call TRBJ2-7; TRBD2 is a possible D gene (6 bases). V dropped 4 bases and J dropped 6 bases, with 14 bases sitting between them. Germline CDR1 is SGHDT and CDR2 is YYEEEE. CDR3 length: 13 residues. The CDR3, as DNA: TGTGCCAGCAGCGCGACTAGGTCGGGCGAGCAGTACTTC. It translates to CASSATRSGEQYF.

V and J are TRBV18 and TRBJ2-7; no definite D call. CDR1 is KGHSH and CDR2 is LQKENI in the germline V gene. This CDR3 region has 12 residues. Trimming pared 4 bases from V and 7 bases from J, leaving 11 bases between. CDR3 in amino acids: CASSRLGSEQYF. The CDR3 coding sequence is TGTGCCAGCTCACGCTTGGGCAGTGAGCAGTACTTC. The whole variable domain, remainder taken from reference TRBV18 and TRBJ2-7, is NAGVMQNPRHLVRRRGQEARLRCSPMKGHSHVYWYRQLPEEGLKFMVYLQKENIIDESGMPKERFSAEFPKEGPSILRIQQVVRGDSAAYFCASSRLGSEQYFGPGTRLTVT.

V and J are TRBV27 and TRBJ2-7; 10 nucleotides agree with TRBD1. The V segment lost 5 bases and the J segment 4 bases; nucleotides outside the gene matches: 8. Germline V gene data show CDR1 as MNHEY and CDR2 as SMNVEV (reference sequence). This CDR3 spans 15 amino acids. The chain's CDR3 is CASSPRTGGVYEQYF. The CDR3 nucleotides read TGTGCCAGCAGTCCGCGGACAGGGGGAGTATACGAGCAGTACTTC.

V is TRBV5-1 and J is TRBJ2-7; 7 bases line up with TRBD2. Germline V lookup: CDR1 SGHRS, CDR2 YFSETQ. V dropped 5 bases and J dropped 7; count of bases not matched to a gene: 9. The CDR3 covers 13 residues. The CDR3 sequence: CASSTIPGGEQYF. The CDR3 bases are TGCGCCAGCAGTACCATCCCGGGGGGTGAGCAGTACTTC.

The J gene is TRBJ2-1, the V gene TRBV5-4; D uncertain. Germline V CDR1 and CDR2: SGHNT, YYREEE (reference sequence). This CDR3 is 11 amino acids long. Trimming cost V 4 bases and J 8 bases, with 7 bases left between them. CDR3 region: CASSPGDEQFF. The CDR3 region has the DNA TGTGCCAGCAGCCCAGGCGATGAGCAGTTCTTC.

The chain links TRBV19 to TRBJ2-6; 9 bases are shared with TRBD1. In germline, CDR1 is LNHDA, CDR2 SQIVND (reference sequence). CDR3 size: 17 residues. Trimming took 3 bases from V and 1 from J; bases not matched to a gene: 4. CDR3 sequence: CASSIKTGGSGANVLTF. The CDR3 region has the DNA TGTGCCAGTAGTATTAAGACAGGGGGGTCTGGGGCCAACGTCCTGACTTTC.